This T cell receptor (beta chain) was documented in a study of regulatory T cells in long-lasting Graves disease. For the study at large: Under 3 months of antithyroid drugs had been taken by newly diagnosed Graves' patients.

CDR1 SGHRS and CDR2 YFSETQ come from the germline V gene. Unmatched junction bases numbered 7, after V lost 4 bases and J lost 6 bases. The CDR3 consists of 14 residues. Assembly of TCR beta libraries relied on iRepertoire HTBI primers together with Arm-PCR of CDR3 regions. TCRdb redid the calling of the multiplex PCR reads with MiXCR, one entry per CDR3 protein. The repertoire consists of around 400,000 distinct CDR3 sequences, with about 11% occurring once and the leading ten covering under 20%. Time point of the sample: newly diagnosed GD, antithyroid drugs for less than 3 months. Generation of the TCR library employed RNA extracted from PBMCs. Study-wide findings and caveats: A greater number of public clonotypes (roughly 2,800) was shared by persistent patients than by new patients (around 1,000). Tissue studied was limited to peripheral blood, excluding thyroid tissue.

Many counts were recorded for this clonotype. Its matching antigen is unknown. The sample also formed part of further work on T cells in Graves' hyperthyroidism and ophthalmopathy. From that study: HTBI primers drove first-round RT-PCR of the TCR CDR3.

The TCR originated in a woman aged 18-30 years with Graves disease. The V gene is TRBV5-1, the J gene TRBJ2-4; 7 bases map to TRBD1. Sequences were derived from peripheral blood mononuclear cells (PBMCs), sampled at new diagnosis, from a patient treated with antithyroid drugs. As DNA, the CDR3 is TGCGCCAGCAGCCGTGGGGGACAGACAAACATTCAGTACTTC. Translated: CASSRGGQTNIQYF.